This entry is about one T cell receptor beta chain. This sample was taken from a study of blood T cell repertoires in COVID-19. V lost 1 base and J lost 10; bases outside the gene matches: 13. Germline CDR1 SGHTA, CDR2 FQGNSA. The CDR3 totals 17 residues. Here immunoSEQ multiplex PCR was the method, and the copy in TCRdb shows in-frame clones only, minus some. Of about 20,000 clones listed, 70% to 90% were seen once; the top ten hold around 11%. The receptor's source is a human donor in a cohort sampled during active COVID-19. The donor label of this sample is uncertain. Sequenced material: peripheral blood. The chain couples TRBV7-2 to TRBJ2-3; 11 positions agree with TRBD2. The CDR3 sequence is CASSLVSLAGGPRAQYF. CDR3 sequence (DNA): TGTGCCAGCAGCTTAGTTTCGCTAGCGGGAGGCCCTCGTGCGCAGTATTTT.